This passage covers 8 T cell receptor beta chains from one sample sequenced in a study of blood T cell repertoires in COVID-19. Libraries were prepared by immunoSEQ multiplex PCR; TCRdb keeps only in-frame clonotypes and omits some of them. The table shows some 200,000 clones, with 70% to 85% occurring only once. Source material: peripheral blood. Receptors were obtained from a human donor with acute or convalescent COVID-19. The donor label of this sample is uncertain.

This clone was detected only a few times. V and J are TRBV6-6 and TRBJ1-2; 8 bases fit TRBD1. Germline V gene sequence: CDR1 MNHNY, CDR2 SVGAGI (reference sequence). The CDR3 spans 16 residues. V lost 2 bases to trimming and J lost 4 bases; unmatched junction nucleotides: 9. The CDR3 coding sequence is TGTGCCAGCAGTTACGCAGGGGGCGAGGGGTCCTATGGCTACACCTTC. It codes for CASSYAGGEGSYGYTF.

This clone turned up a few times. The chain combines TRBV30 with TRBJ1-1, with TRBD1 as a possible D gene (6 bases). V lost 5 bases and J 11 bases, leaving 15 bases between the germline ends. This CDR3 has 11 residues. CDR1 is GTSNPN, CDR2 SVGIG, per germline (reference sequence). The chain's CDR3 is CAWSGGLRAFF. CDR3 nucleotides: TGTGCCTGGTCGGGGGGCTTAAGGGCTTTCTTT. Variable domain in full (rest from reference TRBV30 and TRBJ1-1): SQTIHQWPATLVQPVGSPLSLECTVEGTSNPNLYWYRQAAGRGLQLLFYSVGIGQISSEVPQNLSASRPQDRQFILSSKKLLLSDSGFYLCAWSGGLRAFFGQGTRLTVV.

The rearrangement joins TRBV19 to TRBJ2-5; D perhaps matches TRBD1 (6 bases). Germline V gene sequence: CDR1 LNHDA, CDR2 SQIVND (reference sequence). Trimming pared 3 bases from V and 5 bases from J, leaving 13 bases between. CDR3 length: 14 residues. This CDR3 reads CASSISQGGETQYF. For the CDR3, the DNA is TGTGCCAGTAGTATTTCACAGGGTGGGGAGACCCAGTACTTC. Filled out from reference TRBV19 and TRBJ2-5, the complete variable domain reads DGGITQSPKYLFRKEGQNVTLSCEQNLNHDAMYWYRQDPGQGLRLIYYSQIVNDFQKGDIAEGYSVSREKKESFPLTVTSAQKNPTAFYLCASSISQGGETQYFGPGTRLLVL.

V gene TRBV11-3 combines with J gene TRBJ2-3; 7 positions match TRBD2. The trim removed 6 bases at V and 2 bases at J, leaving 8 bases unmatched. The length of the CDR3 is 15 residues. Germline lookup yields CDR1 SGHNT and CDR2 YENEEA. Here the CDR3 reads CASSPGERDTDTQYF. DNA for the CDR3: TGTGCCAGCAGTCCGGGCGAGCGGGACACAGATACGCAGTATTTT.

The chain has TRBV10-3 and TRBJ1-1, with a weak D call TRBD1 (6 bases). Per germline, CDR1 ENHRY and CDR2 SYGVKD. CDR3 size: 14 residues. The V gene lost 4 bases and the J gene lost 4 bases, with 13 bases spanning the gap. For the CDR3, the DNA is TGTGCCATCAGTGTCGGGGAGGGGGGCACTGAAGCTTTCTTT. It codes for CAISVGEGGTEAFF.

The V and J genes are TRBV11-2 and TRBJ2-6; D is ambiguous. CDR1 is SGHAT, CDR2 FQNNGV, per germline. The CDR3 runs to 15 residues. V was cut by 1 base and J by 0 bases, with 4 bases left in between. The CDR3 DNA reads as TGTGCCAGCAGCTTAGGCGGCTCTGGGGCCAACGTCCTGACTTTC. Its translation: CASSLGGSGANVLTF.

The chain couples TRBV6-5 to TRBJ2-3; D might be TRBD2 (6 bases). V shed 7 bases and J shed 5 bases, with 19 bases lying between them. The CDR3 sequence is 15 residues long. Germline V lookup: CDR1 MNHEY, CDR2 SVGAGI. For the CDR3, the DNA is TGTGCCAGCACCACTCCGACTAGAGGTGGAGATACGCAGTATTTT. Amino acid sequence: CASTTPTRGGDTQYF.

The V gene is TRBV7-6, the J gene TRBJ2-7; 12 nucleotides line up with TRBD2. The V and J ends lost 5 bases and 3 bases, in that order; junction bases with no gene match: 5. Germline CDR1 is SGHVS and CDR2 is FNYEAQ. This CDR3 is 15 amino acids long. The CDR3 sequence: CASSDRLAGVYEQYF. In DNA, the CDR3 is TGTGCCAGCAGCGACCGACTAGCGGGAGTCTACGAGCAGTACTTC.